This passage covers 10 T cell receptor beta chains from one sample sequenced in a study of tumor-infiltrating lymphocytes in oesophageal squamous cell carcinoma. TCRdb independently ran MiXCR on the PCR reads; one entry per CDR3 protein. The sample holds 10,000 to 15,000 distinct CDR3 sequences, around half seen once. The material sequenced was esophageal tumor tissue. The receptors come from a female donor with esophageal squamous cell carcinoma.

This clonotype was recorded a few times. The rearrangement joins TRBV24-1 to TRBJ2-3; weak D call: TRBD1 (6 bases). This CDR3 is 16 amino acids long. Germline V gene sequence: CDR1 KGHDR, CDR2 SFDVKD. V dropped 0 bases and J dropped 3 bases, with 12 bases sitting between them. The CDR3: CATSDLQGRGTDTQYF. The CDR3 bases are TGTGCCACCAGTGATTTGCAGGGGCGCGGGACAGATACGCAGTATTTT.

This clonotype was seen repeatedly, ten times or more. The chain uses TRBV24-1 and TRBJ1-5; 7 bases are a match to TRBD1. The CDR3 is 15 amino acids. Germline values: CDR1 KGHDR, CDR2 SFDVKD. V shed 3 bases, J shed 5 bases, and the junction held 6 bases outside the gene matches. CDR3 DNA sequence: TGTGCCACCAGTGATCCGGACAGGTCCGATCAGCCCCAGCATTTT. This codes for CATSDPDRSDQPQHF.

This clonotype was recorded at least ten times. Given a much more abundant clone one base away, this may be a read error. CDR3 DNA: TGTGCCAGCAGGATTTACCATGAGCAGTACTTC. It specifies CASRIYHEQYF. This rearrangement joins TRBV27 to TRBJ2-5, with D hard to call. V dropped 6 bases and J dropped 11 bases, with 13 bases sitting between them. The CDR3 runs 11 residues. The germline gives CDR1 MNHEY, CDR2 SMNVEV (reference sequence).

This clonotype was counted a few times. The chain employs TRBV7-2 and TRBJ2-4; 8 bases align to TRBD1. The DNA end is a closer match to TRBJ2-7, so the J assignment may be wrong. The CDR3 loop spans 14 amino acids. CDR1 is SGHTA and CDR2 is FQGNSA in the germline V gene. CDR3 in DNA: TGTGCCAGCAGCTTAGCTACAGGGGGCTACGAGCAGTACTTC. It is translated as CASSLATGGYEQYF.

The table lists this clonotype with many counts. Possible read error: a much larger clone is one base away. The chain links TRBV6-4 to TRBJ2-7, with 7 bases that match TRBD1. V was pared by 5 bases and J by 7 bases, with 11 bases of the junction left unmatched. The CDR3 has 14 amino acids. The germline V gene encodes CDR1 MRHNA and CDR2 SNTAGT. In DNA form, the CDR3 reads TGTGCCAGCAGTATTTGGACAGGACACAATGAGCAGTACTTC. Protein sequence: CASSIWTGHNEQYF.

Ten or more counts support this clonotype. The chain has TRBV12-3 or TRBV12-4 and TRBJ1-5; no firm D call. The germline V and J ends were trimmed by 4 bases and 10 bases, with 17 bases remaining between them. The CDR3 covers 14 residues. The CDR3 bases are TGTGCCAGCAGTTCCTACCTATCCCCTAGCCCCCAGCATTTT. Translated: CASSSYLSPSPQHF.

This clonotype has ten or more counts. The chain links TRBV4-1 to TRBJ1-1; 9 bases agree with TRBD1. V shed 4 bases and J 1 base; nucleotides not matched to a gene: 4. This CDR3 comprises 15 residues. Germline CDR1 MGHRA, CDR2 YSYEKL. Here the CDR3 DNA reads TGCGCCAGCAGCCGGAGGGACAGGGAGAACACTGAAGCTTTCTTT. Protein sequence: CASSRRDRENTEAFF.

This clonotype is judged hyperexpanded. The gene calls are TRBV7-9 and TRBJ2-5; D is possibly TRBD1 or TRBD2 (5 bases each). The CDR3 spans 14 residues. Germline CDR1 reads SEHNR; CDR2 reads FQNEAQ (reference sequence). Trimming left V 4 bases short and J 10 bases short, with 19 bases between. CDR3 residues: CASSYPDGTRDQYF. CDR3 coding DNA: TGTGCCAGCAGCTACCCGGACGGGACGAGAGACCAGTACTTC.

This clonotype was observed a handful of times. The rearrangement links TRBV6-1 to TRBJ2-7, with D maybe TRBD2 (5 bases). CDR1 and CDR2 from the germline V gene are MNHNS and SASEGT. Trimming stripped 6 bases from V and 6 bases from J, with 15 bases between. The CDR3 covers 13 residues. The CDR3 coding sequence is TGTGCCAGCAGGATTAACGGGAACAGCGAGCAGTACTTC. The encoded protein is CASRINGNSEQYF.

The chain recombines TRBV7-2 with TRBJ2-7, with a possible D match to TRBD1 (6 bases). CDR1 SGHTA and CDR2 FQGNSA come from the germline V gene. This CDR3 is built from 14 residues. V lost 2 bases and J lost 2, with 10 bases in between. CDR3 bases: TGTGCCAGCAGCTTATCTTGGACAGCCTACGAGCAGTACTTC. Its translation: CASSLSWTAYEQYF.